This T cell receptor beta chain was sequenced in a study of vaccination effects on CD4 cells after COVID-19. Before any sequencing was done, the ViraFEST assay used viral peptide pools to expand antigen-specific CD4+ T cells. Following culture for roughly 10 days, CD4+ T cells were isolated. Two doses of either BNT162b2 or mRNA-1273 were given to each participant. Days 3 and 7 saw half the medium replaced with IL-2 medium. Concerning this clone itself: What it recognizes is unknown.

This CDR3 is built from 17 residues. The ends were cut back, 5 bases at V and 0 bases at J, with 18 bases in the middle. The germline CDR1 and CDR2 sequences are SGHTA and FQGNSA. TCRdb's copy holds only in-frame clones and misses some; the assay was immunoSEQ multiplex PCR. Of over 50,000 clones in the sample, 60% to 75% were seen once. The chain carries TRBV7-2 and TRBJ2-3; possibly TRBD1 for D (6 bases). Sequences were derived from CD4+ T cells from PBMCs cultured with HCoV-229E spike peptides, sampled after COVID-19 vaccination. The TCR sequence derives from a human donor who received a COVID-19 vaccine. The CDR3 is CASSPPGQGFSTDTQYF. CDR3 DNA: TGTGCCAGCAGCCCGCCCGGGCAGGGGTTTAGCACAGATACGCAGTATTTT.